A single sample gave rise to the 11 T cell receptor beta chains below, sequenced in a study of cytomegalovirus exposure and HLA in healthy donors. It was with 60 Vbeta and 13 Jbeta primers that the PCR ran. Data came from immunoSEQ multiplex PCR; TCRdb stores just in-frame clones and leaves some out. Of approximately 140,000 clones detected, 80% appear once; the ten largest clones hold approximately 6.2%. Sequenced material: PBMCs. All receptors derive from a man aged 40-55 years in good health and CMV-seropositive.

This clone was found once. The genes are TRBV19 and TRBJ2-1; 9 nucleotides agree with TRBD1. This CDR3 comprises 15 residues. After removal of 6 bases from V and 0 bases from J, the junction contained 3 bases not matched to a gene. Germline assignment: CDR1 LNHDA and CDR2 SQIVND (reference sequence). This CDR3 reads CASSRDRDSYNEQFF. In nucleotides, the CDR3 is TGTGCCAGTAGCCGGGACAGGGACTCCTACAATGAGCAGTTCTTC.

This chain connects TRBV4-3 to TRBJ1-4; D is perhaps TRBD1 (5 bases). Per germline, CDR1 LGHNA and CDR2 YSLEER. The CDR3 is 13 residues long. Trimming removed 0 bases at V and 10 bases at J, with 9 bases between. The CDR3 DNA is TGCGCCAGCAGCCAAGAGGCGGGGCGAAAACTGTTTTTT. Protein product: CASSQEAGRKLFF.

In this sample, this clone turned up once. The chain employs TRBV4-3 and TRBJ2-3, with 9 bases fitting TRBD2. J gave up 3 bases and V 3 bases, and 13 bases lay outside the gene matches. Germline loops: CDR1 LGHNA, CDR2 YSLEER. The CDR3 is 18 amino acids. CDR3 DNA: TGCGCCAGCAGCCACATAAAAAGCCCGAGCGGGAGGACAGATACGCAGTATTTT. This encodes CASSHIKSPSGRTDTQYF.

J is TRBJ1-5 and V is TRBV19; D is uncertain. The CDR3 loop spans 17 amino acids. Trimming shortened V by 6 bases and J by 0 bases, and 18 bases separated the two germline ends. Germline values: CDR1 LNHDA, CDR2 SQIVND (reference sequence). The CDR3 coding sequence is TGTGCCAGTAGCCTTATGAGTCCCGGAGGTAGCAATCAGCCCCAGCATTTT. It translates to CASSLMSPGGSNQPQHF. The full variable domain, with the rest looked up from reference TRBV19 and TRBJ1-5, is DGGITQSPKYLFRKEGQNVTLSCEQNLNHDAMYWYRQDPGQGLRLIYYSQIVNDFQKGDIAEGYSVSREKKESFPLTVTSAQKNPTAFYLCASSLMSPGGSNQPQHFGDGTRLSIL.

The V and J genes are TRBV9 and TRBJ1-2; 8 bases are a match to TRBD1. Germline V lookup: CDR1 SGDLS, CDR2 YYNGEE. The CDR3 is made up of 12 amino acids. J gave up 9 bases and V 7 bases, and 8 bases lay outside the gene matches. The CDR3 is CASFGQGRRYTF. CDR3 in DNA: TGTGCCAGCTTTGGACAGGGTCGGCGCTACACCTTC.

This clone is a singleton in its sample. The V and J genes are TRBV27 and TRBJ2-1; 11 bases are a match to TRBD2. The V segment lost 0 bases and the J segment 4 bases; nucleotides outside the gene matches: 5. There are 17 residues in the CDR3. Germline-derived CDR1 and CDR2 are MNHEY and SMNVEV (reference sequence). The CDR3: CASSLSASGGYYNEQFF. CDR3 nucleotide sequence: TGTGCCAGCAGTTTATCGGCTAGCGGGGGGTATTACAATGAGCAGTTCTTC.

The chain recombines TRBV27 with TRBJ2-5, with D possibly matching TRBD2 (7 bases). The germline V gene encodes CDR1 MNHEY and CDR2 SMNVEV (reference sequence). Trimming shortened V by 6 bases and J by 4 bases, and 15 bases separated the two germline ends. This CDR3 contains 14 residues. In nucleotides, the CDR3 is TGTGCCAGCAGCCGGGGAGGGGGTGGAGAGACCCAGTACTTC. As protein: CASSRGGGGETQYF.

This rearrangement joins TRBV9 to TRBJ2-5, with TRBD2 matching over 7 bases. The J segment lost 0 bases and the V segment lost 0 bases, leaving 2 bases of the junction unmatched. There are 15 residues in the CDR3. CDR1 SGDLS and CDR2 YYNGEE come from the germline V gene. This CDR3 is CASSVGTSDQETQYF. The CDR3 DNA reads as TGTGCCAGCAGCGTAGGCACTAGCGACCAAGAGACCCAGTACTTC.

The rearrangement joins TRBV7-2 to TRBJ1-1; a possible D gene is TRBD1 (5 bases). From germline, CDR1 is SGHTA and CDR2 FQGNSA. Between the trimmed V and J ends, which lost 1 base and 9 bases, there was a span of 12 bases. The CDR3 has 13 residues. The CDR3 DNA sequence: TGTGCCAGCAGCTTAGGGGGCTCTCATCAAGCTTTCTTT. It codes for CASSLGGSHQAFF.

This clone was picked up a small number of times. This rearrangement joins TRBV19 to TRBJ2-7, with D possibly being TRBD1 (6 bases). The germline V gene encodes CDR1 LNHDA and CDR2 SQIVND (reference sequence). CDR3 length equals 15 residues. V was cut by 3 bases and J by 4 bases, with 16 bases left in between. CDR3 loop: CASSIRYRAEYEQYF. CDR3 nucleotide sequence: TGTGCCAGTAGTATTCGTTACAGGGCCGAATACGAGCAGTACTTC. The variable domain in full, completed from reference TRBV19 and TRBJ2-7, reads DGGITQSPKYLFRKEGQNVTLSCEQNLNHDAMYWYRQDPGQGLRLIYYSQIVNDFQKGDIAEGYSVSREKKESFPLTVTSAQKNPTAFYLCASSIRYRAEYEQYFGPGTRLTVT.

The chain joins TRBV18 to TRBJ1-1; D possibly corresponds to TRBD1 (5 bases). This CDR3 contains 16 residues. Trimming shortened V by 1 base and J by 1 base, and 13 bases separated the two germline ends. Germline loops: CDR1 KGHSH, CDR2 LQKENI. In DNA form, the CDR3 reads TGTGCCAGCTCACCACTTGATAGGGGCTCGAACACTGAAGCTTTCTTT. Protein product: CASSPLDRGSNTEAFF.